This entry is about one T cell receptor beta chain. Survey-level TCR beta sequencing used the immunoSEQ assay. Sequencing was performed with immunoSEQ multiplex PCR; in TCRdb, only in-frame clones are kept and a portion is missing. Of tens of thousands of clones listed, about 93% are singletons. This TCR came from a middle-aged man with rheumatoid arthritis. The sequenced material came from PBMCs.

CDR3 DNA sequence: TGTGCCAGCAGCCAAGACGGGGGGACCTACGAGCAGTACTTC. Translation gives CASSQDGGTYEQYF. The chain combines TRBV3-1 (or the pseudogene TRBV3-2) with TRBJ2-7, with 7 bases lining up with TRBD2. Germline-derived CDR1 and CDR2 are LGHDT and YNNKEL (reference sequence). Germline trimming cut 0 bases from V and 2 bases from J; bases unmatched to any gene: 1. CDR3 size: 14 residues.